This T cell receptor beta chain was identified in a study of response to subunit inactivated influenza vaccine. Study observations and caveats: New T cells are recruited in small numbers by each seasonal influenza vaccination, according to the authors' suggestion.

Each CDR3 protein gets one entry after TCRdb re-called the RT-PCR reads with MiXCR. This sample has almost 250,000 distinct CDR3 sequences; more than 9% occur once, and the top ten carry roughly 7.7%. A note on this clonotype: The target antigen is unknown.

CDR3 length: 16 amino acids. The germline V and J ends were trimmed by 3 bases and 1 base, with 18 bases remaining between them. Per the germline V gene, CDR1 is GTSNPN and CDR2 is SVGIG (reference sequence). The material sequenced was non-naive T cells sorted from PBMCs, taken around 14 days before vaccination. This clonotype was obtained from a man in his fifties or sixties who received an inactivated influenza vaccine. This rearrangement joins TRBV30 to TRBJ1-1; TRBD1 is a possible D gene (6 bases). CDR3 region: CAWRHSGGRWNTEAFF. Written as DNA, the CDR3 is TGTGCCTGGAGGCACAGCGGGGGGCGATGGAACACTGAAGCTTTCTTT.